The T cell receptor (beta chain) described here comes from a study of shared clonotypes between healthy human individuals. Findings of the study overall: Rarefaction curves obtained for sorted subsets showed sequencing incomplete despite large depth. Compared with memory subsets, naive subsets generally had larger estimated richness.

As regards this clone: Its target is not known.

Sequencing was at deep level. The authors distributed each subset's genomic DNA evenly over several immunoSEQ plates. The repertoire was sequenced with immunoSEQ multiplex PCR; TCRdb's copy has only in-frame clones and lacks some. In the table there are some 2.3 million clones, 90% to 95% of which are singletons. V was clipped by 5 bases and J by 6 bases, with 17 bases between them. The CDR3 has 15 residues. CDR1 and CDR2 from the germline V gene are SGHTA and FQGNSA. This sequence was found in a man younger than 35 in good health. Some clones in this sample may be carry-over from other donors' samples. V is TRBV7-2 and J is TRBJ1-5; TRBD1 is a possible D gene (5 bases). The sample was naive CD4+ T cells from PBMCs. Documented subset: CD45RA+ positively selected. The CDR3, as DNA: TGTGCCAGCAGCCCCCGCGGCAGGGAGGGTCAGCCCCAGCATTTT. Residues: CASSPRGREGQPQHF.